The rows below give T cell receptor beta chains drawn from one sample of a study of blood T cell repertoires in COVID-19. The method was immunoSEQ multiplex PCR; TCRdb's version includes in-frame clones alone and lacks a portion of them. The repertoire holds approximately 63,000 clones, with 91% as singletons. The sequenced sample consisted of peripheral blood. The receptors derive from a human donor in a cohort sampled during active COVID-19. Both conserved end residues are part of each CDR3. A D gene is named only where the DNA matches it firmly. A row's size may be missing; if present it is once, few, many or a size class.

TRBJ2-7,.,.,TRBV6-6,TGTGCCAGCAGTTACGGCACCTTTCCCACCTACGAGCAGTACTTC,CASSYGTFPTYEQYF
TRBJ2-2,.,.,TRBV21-1,TGTGCCAGCAGCTACGGGTATGGCCGGGACAGGGGGTCTCCCGGGGAGCTGTTTTTT,CASSYGYGRDRGSPGELFF
TRBJ1-5,.,.,TRBV28,TGTGCCAGCATATGGGGCCTAAATCAGCCCCAGCATTTT,CASIWGLNQPQHF
TRBJ2-2,.,.,TRBV20-1,.,CSARRAGELFF
TRBJ1-5,few,.,TRBV2,TGTGCCAGCAGTGAAATCGAGGGTAATCAGCCCCAGCATTTT,CASSEIEGNQPQHF
TRBJ2-7,.,TRBD2,TRBV9,TGTGCCAGCAGCGTAGGTAGTAGCGGGGCCTCCTACGAGCAGTACTTC,CASSVGSSGASYEQYF
TRBJ1-1,.,.,TRBV11-1,TGTGCCAGCAGCTTAGAACAGTTCACTGAAGCTTTCTTT,CASSLEQFTEAFF
TRBJ1-2,.,TRBD1,TRBV7-6,TGTGCCAGCAGCCCGGAGACGGGACAGAAAGACTCTAACTATGGCTACACCTTC,CASSPETGQKDSNYGYTF
TRBJ2-7,.,.,TRBV21-1,TGTGCCAGCAGCAAAGCCATGGTCGTGACAGGGTACCCTAGAGAGTACTTC,CASSKAMVVTGYPREYF
TRBJ1-2,.,TRBD1,TRBV6-5,TGTGCCAGCAGGGGACAGGGCCTCGACTATGGCTACACCTTC,CASRGQGLDYGYTF
TRBJ2-7,.,.,TRBV10-1,TGCGCCAGCAGTGATAAGCAACGACAGGTTTACCCCTACGAGCAGTACTTC,CASSDKQRQVYPYEQYF
TRBJ2-3,.,TRBD2,TRBV5-1,TGCGCCAGCAGCCTACCTTGGACTAGCGGGAGGGCTGCGGCTTTCGCAGATACGCAGTATTTT,CASSLPWTSGRAAAFADTQYF
TRBJ1-3,.,TRBD1,TRBV4-1,TGCGCCAGCGGGACAGGGGCGAACACCATATATTTT,CASGTGANTIYF
TRBJ2-7,.,.,TRBV5-6,TGTGCCAGCAGCTTCACAGGGTGGTCCTACGAGCAGTACTTC,CASSFTGWSYEQYF
TRBJ1-1,once,.,TRBV20-1,TGCAGCGCGTCAGGGGATGAAGCTTTCTTT,CSASGDEAFF
TRBJ2-7,.,.,TRBV4-1,TGCGCCAGCAGTCACCTCATCGGCGGTTCCTACGAGCAGTACTTC,CASSHLIGGSYEQYF
TRBJ2-1,.,TRBD1,TRBV27,TGTGCCAGCAGTTGGACAGGGTTTGGCAATGAGCAGTTCTTC,CASSWTGFGNEQFF
TRBJ2-1,.,TRBD2,TRBV6-5,TGTGCCGCACGACTAGCGGGGTTCTACAATGAGCAGTTCTTC,CAARLAGFYNEQFF
TRBJ1-2,.,.,TRBV5-5,TGTGCCAGCAGCTTGATTGATAGGAGCTATGGCTACACCTTC,CASSLIDRSYGYTF
TRBJ1-2,.,.,TRBV27,TGTGCCAGCAGTTTTGGGGCAGGCCTCTATGGCTACACCTTC,CASSFGAGLYGYTF
TRBJ2-3,.,.,TRBV2,TGTGCCAGCAGTGAACAATTAGTCCAACTAGATACGCAGTATTTT,CASSEQLVQLDTQYF
TRBJ1-5,.,TRBD1,TRBV7-2,TGTGCCAGCAGCTTAGTAGGGACAGGGGGTCAGCCCCAGCATTTT,CASSLVGTGGQPQHF
TRBJ2-6,.,.,TRBV6-2/TRBV6-3,TGTGCCAGCAGTTACCCACCTAATCAGGGTTCTGGGGCCAACGTCCTGACTTTC,CASSYPPNQGSGANVLTF
TRBJ1-6,many,.,TRBV7-8,TGTGCCAGCAGCTTAGGCGGCCGGGACTTGCCCCTCCACTTT,CASSLGGRDLPLHF
TRBJ2-3,.,.,TRBV5-1,TGCGCCAGCAGCCCACCCCAGGCGAAAGGTACGCAGTATTTT,CASSPPQAKGTQYF
TRBJ1-3,.,.,TRBV4-1,TGCGCCAGCAGCCGATTCTCGGACTTGAGTCCCCTCTCTGGAAACACCATATATTTT,CASSRFSDLSPLSGNTIYF
TRBJ1-6,.,.,TRBV6-5,TGTGCCAGCAGTTCCCTGGGCGATTTACCCCTCCACTTT,CASSSLGDLPLHF
TRBJ2-7,.,TRBD2,TRBV28,TGTGCCAGCAGTCTTTCGGGACTAGCGGGTACACACGAGCAGTACTTC,CASSLSGLAGTHEQYF
TRBJ2-5,.,.,TRBV30,TGTGCCTGGAGCCTAGCGGAGACCCAGTACTTC,CAWSLAETQYF
TRBJ2-7,.,.,TRBV20-1,TGCAGTGCTCATAGGACTTTCGAGCAGTACTTC,CSAHRTFEQYF
TRBJ2-3,.,TRBD2,TRBV11-3,TGTGCCAGCAGCTCCGGACTAGCGGGAGGAGATACGCAGTATTTT,CASSSGLAGGDTQYF
TRBJ2-2,.,TRBD2,TRBV28,TGTGCCACCCTAATAGCGGGAGGGCCTCCCGGGGAGCTGTTTTTT,CATLIAGGPPGELFF
TRBJ1-5,.,TRBD1,TRBV19,TGTGCCAGTAGAAAGACAGGGGGAAGCAATCAGCCCCAGCATTTT,CASRKTGGSNQPQHF
TRBJ2-2,.,.,TRBV7-2,TGTGCCAGCAGCTTGGGGCGGGGGCTCCGGAGCGGGGAGCTGTTTTTT,CASSLGRGLRSGELFF
TRBJ2-7,.,TRBD2,TRBV4-3,TGCGCCAGCAGCCAAGTGCGTCTAGCGGGAGACGAGCAGTACTTC,CASSQVRLAGDEQYF
TRBJ2-7,few,TRBD1,TRBV7-3,TGTGCCAGCAGCTTAGGGACAGGTGGGACGGAGCAGTACTTC,CASSLGTGGTEQYF
TRBJ2-6,.,.,TRBV6-5,TGTGCCAGCAAGGGACTGACCCTCGGGGCCAACGTCCTGACTTTC,CASKGLTLGANVLTF
TRBJ1-2,.,.,TRBV12-3/TRBV12-4,TGTGCCAGCAGCATACAGAGTACCTATGGCTACACCTTC,CASSIQSTYGYTF
TRBJ1-1,.,.,TRBV14,TGTGCCAGCAGCCAACCCGGACAGTTCCGGGTATGGAGGGCTTTCTTT,CASSQPGQFRVWRAFF
TRBJ2-7,.,.,TRBV29-1,TGCAGCGTTGAATCCAAGAGCTCCTACGAGCAGTACTTC,CSVESKSSYEQYF
TRBJ2-1,.,TRBD1,TRBV3-1/TRBV3-2,TGTGCCAGCACCCGACAGGGGCCCAATGAGCAGTTCTTC,CASTRQGPNEQFF
TRBJ2-3,.,.,TRBV28,TGTGCCAGCGACAGGGGCGGGAGTTGGACAGATACGCAGTATTTT,CASDRGGSWTDTQYF
TRBJ1-4,.,.,TRBV11-2,TGTGCCAGCAGCTTAGTGGGCAGGTCATGGGAAAAACTGTTTTTT,CASSLVGRSWEKLFF
TRBJ2-3,.,TRBD2,TRBV28,TGTGCCAGCACTCCGGGGAGGGGCGGAACTTATACGCAGTATTTT,CASTPGRGGTYTQYF
TRBJ1-1,.,.,TRBV6-2/TRBV6-3,TGTGCCAGCAGTTACGGGGGCGGAAGAACTGAAGCTTTCTTT,CASSYGGGRTEAFF
TRBJ2-3,.,.,TRBV15,TGTGCCACCGCCCGAGGTAGCAAATACACAGATACGCAGTATTTT,CATARGSKYTDTQYF
TRBJ1-5,.,.,TRBV7-9,TGTGCCAGCAGCCCCCCCGGCGGAAATCAGCCCCAGCATTTT,CASSPPGGNQPQHF
TRBJ2-5,few,TRBD2,TRBV5-4,TGTGCCAGCAGCTTGGTACTAGCGGGGCAAGAGACCCAGTACTTC,CASSLVLAGQETQYF